Presented here are 18 T cell receptor beta chains from one specimen sequenced in a study of regulatory T cells in long-lasting Graves disease. Time point described: persistent/refractory GD, antithyroid drugs over 5 years with positive TRAb. Preparation of the TCR library used RNA extracted from PBMCs. The authors built TCR beta libraries using iRepertoire HTBI primers and Arm-PCR of CDR3 regions. In TCRdb, the multiplex PCR reads were re-called with MiXCR into one record per CDR3 protein. The sample lists under 350,000 distinct CDR3 sequences, under 25% occurring once. The input for sequencing was peripheral blood mononuclear cells (PBMCs), taken when the disease was refractory, from a patient treated with antithyroid drugs. These receptors all come from a female donor with Graves disease.

This clonotype was counted between two and nine times. The chain recombines TRBV7-9 with TRBJ1-4; D call uncertain. The CDR3 length is 12 residues. Per germline, CDR1 SEHNR and CDR2 FQNEAQ (reference sequence). V was pared by 3 bases and J by 8 bases, with 7 bases between. CDR3 DNA: TGTGCCAGCAGCTTCACGATAGAAAAACTGTTTTTT. Protein sequence: CASSFTIEKLFF.

There are many counts of this clonotype. V is TRBV20-1 and J is TRBJ2-7; 13 nucleotides agree with TRBD2. This CDR3 region has 17 residues. Trimming removed 2 bases from V and 0 bases from J; junction bases left unmatched: 7. The germline CDR1 and CDR2 sequences are DFQATT and SNEGSKA (reference sequence). The CDR3 DNA is TGCAGTGCTAGACCCTTCGGACTAGCGGGAGTCTCCTACGAGCAGTACTTC. This encodes CSARPFGLAGVSYEQYF.

This clonotype was counted at least ten times. The chain employs TRBV7-2 and TRBJ1-2, with D possibly being TRBD1 (5 bases). Germline CDR1 is SGHTA and CDR2 is FQGNSA. The CDR3 covers 14 residues. V lost 5 bases and J 2 bases, leaving 12 bases between the germline ends. CDR3 sequence (DNA): TGTGCCAGCAGCGGGAGAGGGACCAACTATGGCTACACCTTC. This gives the protein CASSGRGTNYGYTF.

This clonotype has more than one count but fewer than ten. The V gene is TRBV28, the J gene TRBJ1-6; D ambiguous. The length of the CDR3 is 14 residues. V lost 7 bases and J 9 bases, leaving 16 bases between the germline ends. Germline values: CDR1 MDHEN, CDR2 SYDVKM. DNA for the CDR3: TGTGCCAGCATGGGCGGCTCCTCGGGTTCACCCCTCCACTTT. Translated, it gives CASMGGSSGSPLHF.

The V and J genes are TRBV12-3 or TRBV12-4 and TRBJ1-1; D is unresolved. Between the trimmed V and J ends, which lost 3 bases and 1 base, there was a span of 9 bases. The CDR3 is 14 amino acids. The CDR3 bases are TGTGCCAGCAGTTTTCTTTGGGGGAACACTGAAGCTTTCTTT. It encodes CASSFLWGNTEAFF.

The rearrangement joins TRBV12-3 or TRBV12-4 to TRBJ2-1; TRBD2 matches 8 bases. The CDR3 contains 15 residues. V lost 1 base, J lost 9 bases, and 8 bases stayed unmatched. Here the CDR3 DNA reads TGTGCCAGCAGTTTAGGCGGGAGGTTCGGCGGTGAGCAGTTCTTC. This encodes CASSLGGRFGGEQFF.

This clonotype was detected ten times or more. V usage is TRBV15 and J usage is TRBJ2-5; D perhaps matches TRBD2 (9 bases). The CDR3 contains 19 residues. Germline V gene data show CDR1 as LNHNV and CDR2 as YYDKDF (reference sequence). The V and J ends lost 0 bases and 4 bases respectively, with 24 bases between them. The CDR3 reads CATSRDRAGLAGTGETQYF. DNA of the CDR3: TGTGCCACCAGCAGAGATCGGGCAGGGCTAGCGGGGACAGGAGAGACCCAGTACTTC. Based on the CDR3 plus reference TRBV15 and TRBJ2-5, the full variable domain is DAMVIQNPRYQVTQFGKPVTLSCSQTLNHNVMYWYQQKSSQAPKLLFHYYDKDFNNEADTPDNFQSRRPNTSFCFLDIRSPGLGDTAMYLCATSRDRAGLAGTGETQYFGPGTRLLVL.

In this sample, this clonotype turned up many times. The chain joins TRBV11-2 to TRBJ2-5; D is uncertain. Germline V gene sequence: CDR1 SGHAT, CDR2 FQNNGV. The V end was cut by 4 bases, the J end by 1 base, with 4 bases between. The CDR3 extends over 12 amino acids. The CDR3 nucleotides read TGTGCCAGCAGCTCCTCCCAAGAGACCCAGTACTTC. This gives the protein CASSSSQETQYF. Full variable domain (remainder filled in from reference TRBV11-2 and TRBJ2-5): EAGVAQSPRYKIIEKRQSVAFWCNPISGHATLYWYQQILGQGPKLLIQFQNNGVVDDSQLPKDRFSAERLKGVDSTLKIQPAKLEDSAVYLCASSSSQETQYFGPGTRLLVL.

The chain has TRBV7-9 and TRBJ1-1; possible D gene TRBD1, 6 bases. Germline CDR1 and CDR2: SEHNR and FQNEAQ (reference sequence). The CDR3 extends over 13 amino acids. Between the trimmed V and J ends, which lost 2 bases and 10 bases, there was a span of 14 bases. The CDR3 bases are TGTGCCAGCAGCTTATCAGGGGCCGAGCGAGCTTTCTTT. Its translation is CASSLSGAERAFF.

V is TRBV27 and J is TRBJ2-3, with TRBD2 matching 11 bases. The V and J ends lost 5 bases and 2 bases, in that order; junction bases with no gene match: 6. The CDR3 sequence is 16 residues long. The V gene's germline CDR1 is MNHEY and CDR2 SMNVEV (reference sequence). DNA of the CDR3: TGTGCCAGCAGTCCGCTAGCGGGGGGAGTCACAGATACGCAGTATTTT. Translating it yields CASSPLAGGVTDTQYF.

The rearrangement joins TRBV28 to TRBJ2-6; D is unresolved. Germline loops: CDR1 MDHEN, CDR2 SYDVKM. V was shortened by 5 bases and J by 0 bases, with 8 bases between the two germline ends. CDR3 size: 15 residues. The chain's CDR3 is CASSRTDSGANVLTF. DNA of the CDR3: TGTGCCAGCAGTAGGACGGACTCTGGGGCCAACGTCCTGACTTTC.

At least ten counts were recorded for this clonotype. The rearrangement links TRBV10-3 to TRBJ1-1, with D tentatively TRBD1 (5 bases). There are 13 residues in the CDR3. V was cut by 4 bases and J by 5 bases, with 11 bases left in between. The V gene's germline CDR1 is ENHRY and CDR2 SYGVKD. CDR3 residues: CAISAGLETEAFF. The CDR3 DNA reads TGTGCCATCAGTGCAGGGTTGGAGACTGAAGCTTTCTTT.

This clonotype was counted between two and nine times. This chain links TRBV11-1 with TRBJ2-3, with no clear D. CDR1 is SGHAT, CDR2 FQDESV, per germline (reference sequence). There are 12 residues in the CDR3. V lost 1 base and J lost 6, with 5 bases in between. The CDR3 protein is CASSLGVDTQYF. CDR3 nucleotide sequence: TGTGCCAGCAGCTTAGGGGTTGATACGCAGTATTTT.

This clonotype was seen a few times. The CDR3 sequence is CASSQDPDIGELFF. As DNA, the CDR3 is TGCGCCAGCAGCCAAGATCCTGATATCGGGGAGCTGTTTTTT. The chain employs TRBV4-3 and TRBJ2-2; D is unresolved. There are 14 residues in the CDR3. The V end lost 0 bases, the J end lost 7 bases, and 9 bases lay between the germline ends. CDR1 and CDR2 (germline): LGHNA, YSLEER.

This clonotype was picked up many times. This chain links TRBV11-2 with TRBJ2-7, with a tentative D call TRBD2 (5 bases). V lost 1 base and J 7 bases, leaving 8 bases between the germline ends. The germline gives CDR1 SGHAT, CDR2 FQNNGV. The CDR3 contains 12 residues. Here the CDR3 reads CASSLGSGEQYF. In DNA, the CDR3 is TGTGCCAGCAGCTTAGGGTCGGGGGAGCAGTACTTC.

In its sample, this clonotype was seen many times. The chain couples TRBV28 to TRBJ2-2, with D unclear. Deletions cut 4 bases from V and 2 bases from J, with 8 bases between. Germline V gene sequence: CDR1 MDHEN, CDR2 SYDVKM. This CDR3 is 14 amino acids long. The CDR3 region has the DNA TGTGCCAGCAGTTATAAGGGAAACACCGGGGAGCTGTTTTTT. The encoded protein is CASSYKGNTGELFF.

A few counts support this clonotype. J is TRBJ2-2 and V is TRBV7-2; D could derive from TRBD1 or TRBD2 (5 bases each). This CDR3 region has 18 residues. CDR1 is SGHTA and CDR2 is FQGNSA in the germline V gene. V was pared by 1 base and J by 7 bases, with 22 bases between. CDR3 sequence: CASSLVQGPGPPHGELFF. The CDR3 nucleotides read TGTGCCAGCAGCTTAGTGCAAGGGCCGGGGCCTCCACACGGGGAGCTGTTTTTT.

A remark on this clonotype: A read error may explain this, as a much larger clone is one base away. The rearrangement joins TRBV6-1 to TRBJ1-6; D might be TRBD1 (5 bases). V gave up 7 bases and J gave up 8 bases, with 15 bases separating them. This CDR3 spans 14 amino acids. Germline loops: CDR1 MNHNS, CDR2 SASEGT. CDR3 DNA: TGTGCCAGCACCGCGGGACGGAATGATTCACCCCTCCACTTT. It translates to CASTAGRNDSPLHF.